Each of the 14 T cell receptor beta chains below was sequenced from the same sample in a study of cytomegalovirus exposure and HLA in healthy donors. The PCR had 60 Vbeta and 13 Jbeta primers. The protocol was immunoSEQ multiplex PCR, while the TCRdb copy is restricted to in-frame clones and leaves out a portion. The sample shows roughly 200,000 clones, just under 85% of them seen only once. Sequenced: PBMCs. These receptors all come from a woman aged 40 to 50 in good health and CMV-seronegative.

CDR3 sequence: CASSFGGTDTQYF. The CDR3 bases are TGTGCCAGCAGCTTCGGGGGTACAGATACGCAGTATTTT. V usage is TRBV7-3 and J usage is TRBJ2-3; a possible D gene is TRBD2 (6 bases). The CDR3 spans 13 residues. V lost 3 bases and J lost 3, with 7 bases in between. Germline CDR1 and CDR2: SGHTA and FQGTGA. Full variable domain (remainder filled in from reference TRBV7-3 and TRBJ2-3): GAGVSQTPSNKVTEKGKYVELRCDPISGHTALYWYRQSLGQGPEFLIYFQGTGAADDSGLPNDRFFAVRPEGSVSTLKIQRTERGDSAVYLCASSFGGTDTQYFGPGTRLTVL.

The V and J genes are TRBV2 and TRBJ1-1, with TRBD1 identical over 7 bases. J was trimmed by 4 bases and V by 8 bases; bases with no gene match: 7. The CDR3 loop spans 13 amino acids. Per germline, CDR1 SNHLY and CDR2 FYNNEI. CDR3: CASVTGWGTEAFF. DNA of the CDR3: TGTGCCAGCGTGACAGGGTGGGGCACTGAAGCTTTCTTT.

The chain is built from TRBV5-1 and TRBJ1-3; 7 bases match TRBD1. The CDR3 is 16 residues long. The V gene end was trimmed by 3 bases and the J gene end by 0 bases; junction bases not matched to a gene: 6. Germline loops: CDR1 SGHRS, CDR2 YFSETQ. The DNA for the CDR3 is TGCGCCAGCAGCTCCCTCACAGGGGACTCTGGAAACACCATATATTTT. Translating gives CASSSLTGDSGNTIYF.

The chain employs TRBV5-6 and TRBJ1-6; 9 bases agree with TRBD1. CDR3 size: 14 residues. The germline CDR1 and CDR2 sequences are SGHDT and YYEEEE. Trimming at V came to 3 bases and at J to 10 bases, leaving 5 bases not matched to a gene. DNA of the CDR3: TGTGCCAGCAGCTCCGGACAGGGGAACTCACCCCTCCACTTT. Protein: CASSSGQGNSPLHF. Combining the CDR3 with reference TRBV5-6 and TRBJ1-6 gives the whole variable domain DAGVTQSPTHLIKTRGQQVTLRCSPKSGHDTVSWYQQALGQGPQFIFQYYEEEERQRGNFPDRFSGHQFPNYSSELNVNALLLGDSALYLCASSSGQGNSPLHFGNGTRLTVT.

There are a few counts of this clone. V usage is TRBV6-1 and J usage is TRBJ1-1; D unresolved. V was shortened by 4 bases and J by 5 bases, with 11 bases between the two germline ends. CDR3 length: 13 residues. The germline gives CDR1 MNHNS, CDR2 SASEGT. The CDR3 is CASSVARGTEAFF. The CDR3 DNA follows: TGTGCCAGCAGTGTTGCCAGAGGGACTGAAGCTTTCTTT.

The V gene is TRBV4-1, the J gene TRBJ2-1; possible D gene TRBD1, 5 bases. CDR3 length: 16 amino acids. Trimming cost V 3 bases and J 0 bases, with 12 bases left between them. Germline-derived CDR1 and CDR2 are MGHRA and YSYEKL. CDR3 loop: CASSHLTGSSYNEQFF. The CDR3 nucleotides are TGCGCCAGCAGCCACCTCACAGGTTCCTCCTACAATGAGCAGTTCTTC.

V and J are TRBV2 and TRBJ1-2; D perhaps matches TRBD1 (5 bases). V shed 3 bases and J shed 7 bases, with 15 bases lying between them. CDR1 and CDR2 (germline): SNHLY, FYNNEI. CDR3 length: 14 residues. The CDR3, as DNA: TGTGCCAGCAGTGATACCTTTGGCGGGGGTGGCTACACCTTC. Encoded protein: CASSDTFGGGGYTF.

The chain is built from TRBV19 and TRBJ2-1; the D gene is possibly TRBD1 (6 bases). V lost 8 bases and J 4 bases, leaving 15 bases between the germline ends. The germline gives CDR1 LNHDA, CDR2 SQIVND (reference sequence). This CDR3 is 14 amino acids long. The CDR3 protein is CASGGQGAYNEQFF. The CDR3 DNA reads TGTGCCAGTGGGGGACAAGGCGCTTACAATGAGCAGTTCTTC. Variable domain in full (rest from reference TRBV19 and TRBJ2-1): DGGITQSPKYLFRKEGQNVTLSCEQNLNHDAMYWYRQDPGQGLRLIYYSQIVNDFQKGDIAEGYSVSREKKESFPLTVTSAQKNPTAFYLCASGGQGAYNEQFFGPGTRLTVL.

J is TRBJ2-6 and V is TRBV7-3, with TRBD2 matching 13 bases. V trimming: 0 bases; J trimming: 4 bases; junction bases outside the gene matches: 3. This CDR3 spans 18 amino acids. Per germline, CDR1 SGHTA and CDR2 FQGTGA. DNA for the CDR3: TGTGCCAGCAGCTTAACGACTAGCGGGGGGCCCGGGGCCAACGTCCTGACTTTC. It yields the protein CASSLTTSGGPGANVLTF.

The chain joins TRBV7-2 to TRBJ2-5, with TRBD1 as a possible D gene (6 bases). CDR3 length: 13 amino acids. Germline V gives CDR1 SGHTA, CDR2 FQGNSA. V was pared by 3 bases and J by 5 bases, with 10 bases between. CDR3 sequence: CASSFQGWETQYF. The DNA for the CDR3 is TGTGCCAGCAGCTTCCAGGGGTGGGAGACCCAGTACTTC.

The chain couples TRBV30 to TRBJ2-7; TRBD2 aligns across 8 bases. J gave up 1 base and V 3 bases, and 2 bases lay outside the gene matches. The CDR3 length is 13 residues. Germline lookup yields CDR1 GTSNPN and CDR2 SVGIG (reference sequence). The CDR3 sequence is CAWRIAGSYEQYF. Here the CDR3 DNA reads TGTGCCTGGAGGATAGCGGGGTCCTACGAGCAGTACTTC.

V gene TRBV7-3 combines with J gene TRBJ1-6, with unresolved D. This CDR3 comprises 14 residues. CDR1 and CDR2 (germline): SGHTA, FQGTGA. The V end was cut by 2 bases, the J end by 8 bases, with 10 bases between. The CDR3 sequence: CASSLRSRDSPLHF. CDR3 nucleotides: TGTGCCAGCAGCTTACGGAGTAGAGATTCACCCCTCCACTTT.

This clone occurred once. The rearrangement links TRBV5-5 to TRBJ2-7, with 9 nucleotides matching TRBD1. This CDR3 region has 15 residues. The J segment lost 5 bases and the V segment lost 0 bases, leaving 6 bases of the junction unmatched. Germline V gives CDR1 SGHKS, CDR2 YYEKEE (reference sequence). The CDR3 DNA sequence: TGTGCCAGCAGCTTGGGGACAGGGGTATTCGACGAGCAGTACTTC. This encodes CASSLGTGVFDEQYF.

V and J are TRBV30 and TRBJ1-1; no firm D call. The CDR3 covers 10 residues. From germline, CDR1 is GTSNPN and CDR2 SVGIG (reference sequence). Trimming left V 1 base short and J 8 bases short, with 5 bases between. The CDR3 region has the DNA TGTGCCTGGAGTGAACTGGAAGCTTTCTTT. Translated, it gives CAWSELEAFF.